Listed below are T cell receptor beta chains from one sample, sequenced in a study of cytomegalovirus exposure and HLA in healthy donors. Measured with immunoSEQ multiplex PCR; TCRdb has only the in-frame clones, and not every one. The sample consists of 140,000 or so clones, 66% of them appearing once. Sample: PBMCs. The origin of the receptors is a woman between 55 and 75 years old in good health and CMV-seronegative. CDR3s include the opening cysteine and the closing phenylalanine or tryptophan. D genes are given only for firm matches. The size entry is marked missing in some rows and otherwise reads once, few, many or a size class.

v_call: TRBV7-7
d_call: TRBD2
j_call: TRBJ2-1
clone_size: few
cdr3_nt: TGTGCCAGCAGCCTTCTAGCGGGAGAGCAGTTCTTC
cdr3_aa: CASSLLAGEQFF

v_call: TRBV7-2
d_call: TRBD2
j_call: TRBJ2-1
clone_size: .
cdr3_nt: TGTGCCAGCAGCTTATTTCGGCTAGCGGGGAACAATGAGCAGTTCTTC
cdr3_aa: CASSLFRLAGNNEQFF

v_call: TRBV6-1
d_call: TRBD2
j_call: TRBJ2-3
clone_size: .
cdr3_nt: TGTGCCAGCAGTGAAGGTGCTCGGGGTCTAGCGGGAGTGCTGAGTACGCAGTATTTT
cdr3_aa: CASSEGARGLAGVLSTQYF

v_call: TRBV9
d_call: TRBD1
j_call: TRBJ2-5
clone_size: .
cdr3_nt: TGTGCCAGCAGCGAGTCCGGGACAGGGGGCCTTGAGACCCAGTACTTC
cdr3_aa: CASSESGTGGLETQYF

v_call: TRBV7-7
d_call: TRBD1
j_call: TRBJ2-3
clone_size: once
cdr3_nt: TGTGCTAGCAGCTCGGGGACAGGGTCGTCAGATACGCAGTATTTT
cdr3_aa: CASSSGTGSSDTQYF

v_call: TRBV7-9
d_call: .
j_call: TRBJ1-5
clone_size: .
cdr3_nt: TGTGCCAGCAGCTTAGACGGGAGCAATCAGCCCCAGCATTTT
cdr3_aa: CASSLDGSNQPQHF

v_call: TRBV29-1
d_call: .
j_call: TRBJ1-1
clone_size: .
cdr3_nt: TGCAGCGCCAAAAACACCGAAGCTTTCTTT
cdr3_aa: CSAKNTEAFF

v_call: TRBV6-1
d_call: TRBD1
j_call: TRBJ1-1
clone_size: .
cdr3_nt: TGTGCCAGCAGCCGGGTTACAGGGGCCCGAGCTTTCTTT
cdr3_aa: CASSRVTGARAFF

v_call: TRBV5-6
d_call: TRBD1
j_call: TRBJ1-3
clone_size: .
cdr3_nt: TGTGCCAGCAGCTCTACAGGGGGCCTCTCTGGAAACACCATATATTTT
cdr3_aa: CASSSTGGLSGNTIYF

v_call: TRBV18
d_call: .
j_call: TRBJ1-2
clone_size: .
cdr3_nt: TGTGCCAGCTCACTAAAGGGGCAGGGAGGCTACACCTTC
cdr3_aa: CASSLKGQGGYTF

v_call: TRBV7-2
d_call: TRBD2
j_call: TRBJ2-7
clone_size: .
cdr3_nt: TGTGCCAGCCGACTAGCGGGAGTGGGGGAGCAGTACTTC
cdr3_aa: CASRLAGVGEQYF

v_call: TRBV7-8
d_call: TRBD1
j_call: TRBJ2-7
clone_size: .
cdr3_nt: TGTGCCAGCAGCGTAGACAGGGGTTCCTACGAGCAGTACTTC
cdr3_aa: CASSVDRGSYEQYF

v_call: TRBV7-9
d_call: .
j_call: TRBJ1-1
clone_size: few
cdr3_nt: TGTGCCAGCAGCCCCGCTTTGGGGGCCGCTTTCTTT
cdr3_aa: CASSPALGAAFF

v_call: TRBV4-2
d_call: TRBD1
j_call: TRBJ1-1
clone_size: .
cdr3_nt: TGTGCCAGCAGCCATCCCCCCGCAGGGGGGAACACTGAAGCTTTCTTT
cdr3_aa: CASSHPPAGGNTEAFF

v_call: TRBV15
d_call: .
j_call: TRBJ2-1
clone_size: once
cdr3_nt: TGTGCCACCAGCAGAGATGTAGCGCCCTCCTACAATGAGCAGTTCTTC
cdr3_aa: CATSRDVAPSYNEQFF

v_call: TRBV7-9
d_call: TRBD1
j_call: TRBJ1-4
clone_size: few
cdr3_nt: TGTGCCAGCAGCTTAGAAGGGACAGTGGCGAATGAAAAACTGTTTTTT
cdr3_aa: CASSLEGTVANEKLFF

v_call: TRBV11-1
d_call: TRBD1
j_call: TRBJ2-7
clone_size: .
cdr3_nt: TGTGCCAGCAGCTCCAGGACAGGGGGCGATTACGAGCAGTACTTC
cdr3_aa: CASSSRTGGDYEQYF

v_call: TRBV4-1
d_call: TRBD1
j_call: TRBJ2-3
clone_size: .
cdr3_nt: TGCGCCAGCAGCCAAGAGGGGACAGGGGGATTCACAGATACGCAGTATTTT
cdr3_aa: CASSQEGTGGFTDTQYF

v_call: TRBV7-8
d_call: .
j_call: TRBJ2-5
clone_size: .
cdr3_nt: TGTGCCAGCAGCTTAGGCCGGGTAGCCTCCAAAGAGACCCAGTACTTC
cdr3_aa: CASSLGRVASKETQYF

v_call: TRBV2
d_call: .
j_call: TRBJ1-1
clone_size: .
cdr3_nt: TGTGCCAGCAGTGTTCAGATGAACACTGAAGCTTTCTTT
cdr3_aa: CASSVQMNTEAFF

v_call: TRBV4-1
d_call: .
j_call: TRBJ1-4
clone_size: .
cdr3_nt: TGCGCCAGCAGCCTGCTGGGGGGAAACAATGAAAAACTGTTTTTT
cdr3_aa: CASSLLGGNNEKLFF

v_call: TRBV28
d_call: TRBD2
j_call: TRBJ2-1
clone_size: .
cdr3_nt: TGTGCCAGCAGTTTAGGGACTAGCCTTCAGTTCTTC
cdr3_aa: CASSLGTSLQFF

v_call: TRBV27
d_call: TRBD1
j_call: TRBJ2-1
clone_size: .
cdr3_nt: TGTGCCAGCAGATTAGGACAGGGTGGTTACAATGAGCAGTTCTTC
cdr3_aa: CASRLGQGGYNEQFF

v_call: TRBV5-1
d_call: .
j_call: TRBJ2-1
clone_size: .
cdr3_nt: TGCGCCAGCAGCGTCGGAAACCCAGGAGGGGATGAGCAGTTCTTC
cdr3_aa: CASSVGNPGGDEQFF

v_call: TRBV9
d_call: TRBD2
j_call: TRBJ2-3
clone_size: .
cdr3_nt: TGTGCCAGCAGCGTAGAGGGGGCCCGGCTAGCGGGGGGGCAAGATACGCAGTATTTT
cdr3_aa: CASSVEGARLAGGQDTQYF

v_call: TRBV6-1
d_call: TRBD1
j_call: TRBJ2-5
clone_size: .
cdr3_nt: TGTGCCAGCAGTGAAGCGGGGACAGGGGTGTTGGCCCAGTACTTC
cdr3_aa: CASSEAGTGVLAQYF

v_call: TRBV7-9
d_call: TRBD1
j_call: TRBJ2-5
clone_size: once
cdr3_nt: TGTGCCACCACAGGGACAGGGTACCAAGAGACCCAGTACTTC
cdr3_aa: CATTGTGYQETQYF

v_call: TRBV5-1
d_call: .
j_call: TRBJ1-2
clone_size: few
cdr3_nt: TGCGCCAGCAGCTCCCTGCCCGGGACACTTAACTATGGCTACACCTTC
cdr3_aa: CASSSLPGTLNYGYTF

v_call: TRBV10-3
d_call: TRBD2
j_call: TRBJ2-7
clone_size: once
cdr3_nt: TGTGCCATCAGGGAGGGACTAGCGGATACGTACGAGCAGTACTTC
cdr3_aa: CAIREGLADTYEQYF

v_call: TRBV19
d_call: TRBD2
j_call: TRBJ2-7
clone_size: once
cdr3_nt: TGTGCCAGTAGTATCGGGAGGGGTTCGCGGGACGAGCAGTACTTC
cdr3_aa: CASSIGRGSRDEQYF

v_call: TRBV7-2
d_call: TRBD1
j_call: TRBJ2-3
clone_size: .
cdr3_nt: TGTGCCAGCAGCTTAGCGGGGACAGGGTTTGGCACAGATACGCAGTATTTT
cdr3_aa: CASSLAGTGFGTDTQYF

v_call: TRBV11-2
d_call: .
j_call: TRBJ1-2
clone_size: .
cdr3_nt: TGTGCCAGCAGCCCAAATAGGACAGTTTTAGGCTACACCTTC
cdr3_aa: CASSPNRTVLGYTF

v_call: TRBV5-4
d_call: .
j_call: TRBJ2-3
clone_size: .
cdr3_nt: TGTGCCAGCAGTGGGCGGAGGGCCCTCGAAACAGATACGCAGTATTTT
cdr3_aa: CASSGRRALETDTQYF

v_call: TRBV2
d_call: TRBD2
j_call: TRBJ2-3
clone_size: .
cdr3_nt: TGTGCCAGCAGGTGGACTAGCGGGGTTAGCACAGATACGCAGTATTTT
cdr3_aa: CASRWTSGVSTDTQYF

v_call: TRBV9
d_call: TRBD1
j_call: TRBJ1-6
clone_size: .
cdr3_nt: TGTGCCAGCAGCGTACGGGCAGGGGGATCACCCCTCCACTTT
cdr3_aa: CASSVRAGGSPLHF

v_call: TRBV7-7
d_call: TRBD2
j_call: TRBJ2-3
clone_size: .
cdr3_nt: TGTGCCAGCAGCTTGGGACTAGCAGGAGATACGCAGTATTTT
cdr3_aa: CASSLGLAGDTQYF

v_call: TRBV6-1
d_call: TRBD1
j_call: TRBJ1-1
clone_size: .
cdr3_nt: TGTGCCAGCAGGGGAGGACAGGGGGCGATCTCTGAAGCTTTCTTT
cdr3_aa: CASRGGQGAISEAFF

v_call: TRBV10-3
d_call: .
j_call: TRBJ1-2
clone_size: .
cdr3_nt: TGTGCCATCAGTCCCCTCGGGGGGGCCCGAGGCTACACCTTC
cdr3_aa: CAISPLGGARGYTF

v_call: TRBV28
d_call: TRBD1
j_call: TRBJ2-5
clone_size: .
cdr3_nt: TGTGCCAGCAGTCCCCGACAGGGGAGGAGAGAGACCCAGTACTTC
cdr3_aa: CASSPRQGRRETQYF

v_call: TRBV7-9
d_call: .
j_call: TRBJ1-1
clone_size: .
cdr3_nt: TGTTCCAGCACCCCCGGGACAGAAGCTTTCTTT
cdr3_aa: CSSTPGTEAFF

v_call: TRBV21-1
d_call: .
j_call: TRBJ1-1
clone_size: .
cdr3_nt: TGTGCCAGTCCTTCGGGACAGATGAACACTGAAGCTTTCTTT
cdr3_aa: CASPSGQMNTEAFF

v_call: TRBV9
d_call: .
j_call: TRBJ2-7
clone_size: few
cdr3_nt: TGTGCCAGCAGCGCCGGGATATCGACGGGAGAGCAGTACTTC
cdr3_aa: CASSAGISTGEQYF

v_call: TRBV25-1
d_call: TRBD1
j_call: TRBJ2-5
clone_size: .
cdr3_nt: TGTGCCAGCAGCAGACCTAACAGGGGAGAGACCCAGTACTTC
cdr3_aa: CASSRPNRGETQYF

v_call: TRBV9
d_call: TRBD1
j_call: TRBJ1-2
clone_size: few
cdr3_nt: TGTGCCAGCAGCCCTACAGGGGACTATGGCTACACCTTC
cdr3_aa: CASSPTGDYGYTF

v_call: TRBV7-6
d_call: TRBD1
j_call: TRBJ2-3
clone_size: .
cdr3_nt: TGTGCCAGCAGCTTCGAGGTACAGGGGGCTGATACGCAGTATTTT
cdr3_aa: CASSFEVQGADTQYF

v_call: TRBV10-3
d_call: .
j_call: TRBJ2-7
clone_size: .
cdr3_nt: TGTGCCACCCAGGACAGCTACGAGCAGTACTTC
cdr3_aa: CATQDSYEQYF